This TCR beta chain was profiled in a study of CD8 T cells in ankylosing spondylitis (dated by TCRdb to 2015 to 2018). General notes on the study: T cell receptor beta repertoires were profiled in healthy donors and ankylosing spondylitis patients so that disease-linked TCR variants could be found. In total, the full study cohort was made up of roughly 100 healthy donors and about two dozen ankylosing spondylitis patients. Samples of peripheral blood were taken, and for ankylosing spondylitis patients, synovial fluid was collected as well.

Reading from cysteine to phenylalanine, the CDR3 counts 17 amino acids. Left in the record is the CDR3 DNA by itself, 51 bases read in frame from the first base. The germline V gene specifies KGHSH as CDR1 and LQKENI as CDR2. Between the V and J ends, shortened by 3 bases and 0 bases respectively, the junction contains 15 bases. In the case of this clonotype: Its antigen target is currently unknown. No qualities accompany the bases; no much larger clone lies one base away.

Results and caveats for the whole study, not just this receptor: Some motif variants had previously been reported in the synovial fluid and blood of reactive arthritis patients, which suggests shared mechanisms of disease initiation. The disease-linked clones were reported to be significantly enriched in matched synovial fluid samples from ankylosing spondylitis patients. A CD8+ phenotype was shown by the disease-linked clones, which were found at relatively low frequencies in peripheral blood. Blood from ankylosing spondylitis patients appeared to be characterized by a TCR beta motif made up of fewer than ten highly homologous amino acid variants.

The instrument was an Illumina HiSeq 2500. TCR beta libraries were prepared by quantitative 5'-RACE with molecular barcodes. Under the source paper's analysis protocol: A new computational method based on a probabilistic model of VDJ rearrangement was used to identify disease-linked TCR variants. In TCRdb, the public reads were trimmed at Q25 with fastp and aligned with MiXCR, with productive beta chains retained. Here each entry gathers all rows of one CDR3 protein and keeps the most common genes and DNA. These V and J calls derive from TCRdb rather than the authors' analysis. The sample records some 450,000 distinct CDR3 sequences, 15% to 20% of which are singletons. The top ten hold just over 1% of the sample.

Here the chain combines TRBV18 and TRBJ1-3; the best D guess is TRBD1, with 5 bases matching. Specimen: blood, either unsorted or a sorted T cell fraction (not recorded which). The receptor comes from a male donor with ankylosing spondylitis. The DNA sequence is as follows: TGTGCCAGCTCACCGATCGGGAGGGGAACCTCTGGAAACACCATATATTTT. It specifies CASSPIGRGTSGNTIYF.